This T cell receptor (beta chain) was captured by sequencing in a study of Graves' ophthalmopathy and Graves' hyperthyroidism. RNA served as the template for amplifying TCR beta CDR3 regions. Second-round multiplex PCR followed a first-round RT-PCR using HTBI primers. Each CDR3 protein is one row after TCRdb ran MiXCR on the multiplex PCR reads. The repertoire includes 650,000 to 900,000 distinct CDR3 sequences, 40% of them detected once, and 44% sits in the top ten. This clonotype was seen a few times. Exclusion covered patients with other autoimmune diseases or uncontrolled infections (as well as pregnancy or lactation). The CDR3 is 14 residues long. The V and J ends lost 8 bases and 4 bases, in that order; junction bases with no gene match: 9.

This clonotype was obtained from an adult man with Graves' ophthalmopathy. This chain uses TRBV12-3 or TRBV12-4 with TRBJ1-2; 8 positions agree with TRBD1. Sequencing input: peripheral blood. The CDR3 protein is CASGSGTGLYGYTF. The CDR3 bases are TGTGCCAGCGGATCCGGGACAGGCCTCTATGGCTACACCTTC.